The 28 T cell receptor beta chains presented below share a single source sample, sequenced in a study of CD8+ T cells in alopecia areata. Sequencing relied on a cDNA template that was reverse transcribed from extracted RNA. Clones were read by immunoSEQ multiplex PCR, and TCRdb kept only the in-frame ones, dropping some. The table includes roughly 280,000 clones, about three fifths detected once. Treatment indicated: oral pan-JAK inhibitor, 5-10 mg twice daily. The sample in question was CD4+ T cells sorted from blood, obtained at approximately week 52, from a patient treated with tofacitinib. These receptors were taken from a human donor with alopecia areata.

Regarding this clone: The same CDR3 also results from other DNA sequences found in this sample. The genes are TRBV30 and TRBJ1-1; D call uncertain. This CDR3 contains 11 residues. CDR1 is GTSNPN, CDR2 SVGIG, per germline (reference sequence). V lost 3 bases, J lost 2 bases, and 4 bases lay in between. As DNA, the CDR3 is TGTGCCTGGAGAGGCAACACTGAAGCTTTCTTT. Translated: CAWRGNTEAFF.

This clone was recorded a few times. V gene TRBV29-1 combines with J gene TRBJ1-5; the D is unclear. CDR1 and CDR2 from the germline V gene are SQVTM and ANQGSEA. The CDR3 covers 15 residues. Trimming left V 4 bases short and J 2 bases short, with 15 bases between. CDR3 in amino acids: CSVGSTADGNQPQHF. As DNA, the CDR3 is TGCAGCGTTGGGTCAACGGCGGATGGCAATCAGCCCCAGCATTTT.

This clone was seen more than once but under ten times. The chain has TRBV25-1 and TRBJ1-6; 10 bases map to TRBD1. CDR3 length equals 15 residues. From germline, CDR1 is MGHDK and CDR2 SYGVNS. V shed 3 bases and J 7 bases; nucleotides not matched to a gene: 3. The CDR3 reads CASSERQGANSPLHF. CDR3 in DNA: TGTGCCAGCAGTGAGAGACAGGGGGCGAATTCACCCCTCCACTTT.

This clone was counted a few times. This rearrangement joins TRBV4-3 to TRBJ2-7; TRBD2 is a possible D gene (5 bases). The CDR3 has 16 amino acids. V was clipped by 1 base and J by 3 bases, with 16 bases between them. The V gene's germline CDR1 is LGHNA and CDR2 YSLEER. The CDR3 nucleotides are TGCGCCAGCAGCCAAGCAGCCGGGGTCTACTACTACGAGCAGTACTTC. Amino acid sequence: CASSQAAGVYYYEQYF.

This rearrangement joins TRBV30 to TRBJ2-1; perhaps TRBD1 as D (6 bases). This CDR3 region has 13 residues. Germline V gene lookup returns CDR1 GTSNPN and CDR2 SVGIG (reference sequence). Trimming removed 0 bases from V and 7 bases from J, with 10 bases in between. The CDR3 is CAWSVQGWNEQFF. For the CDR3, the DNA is TGTGCCTGGAGTGTACAGGGATGGAATGAGCAGTTCTTC.

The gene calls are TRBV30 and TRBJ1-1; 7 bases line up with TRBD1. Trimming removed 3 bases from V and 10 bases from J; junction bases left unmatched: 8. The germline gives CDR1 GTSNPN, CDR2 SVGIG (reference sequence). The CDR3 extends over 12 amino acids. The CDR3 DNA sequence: TGTGCCTGGAGCCCGACAGGGATAGTAGCTTTCTTT. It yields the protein CAWSPTGIVAFF.

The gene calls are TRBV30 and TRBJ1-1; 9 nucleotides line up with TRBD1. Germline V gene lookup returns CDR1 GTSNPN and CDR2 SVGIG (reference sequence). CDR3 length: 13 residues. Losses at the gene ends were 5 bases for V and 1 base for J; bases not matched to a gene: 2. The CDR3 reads CAWDRGTNTEAFF. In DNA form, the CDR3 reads TGTGCCTGGGACAGGGGGACGAACACTGAAGCTTTCTTT.

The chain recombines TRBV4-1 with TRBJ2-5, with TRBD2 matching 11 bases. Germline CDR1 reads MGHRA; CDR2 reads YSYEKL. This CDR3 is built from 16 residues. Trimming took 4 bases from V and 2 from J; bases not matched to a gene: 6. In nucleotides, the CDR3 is TGCGCCAGCAGCCTGGGGACTAGCGGATTTCAAGAGACCCAGTACTTC. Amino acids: CASSLGTSGFQETQYF.

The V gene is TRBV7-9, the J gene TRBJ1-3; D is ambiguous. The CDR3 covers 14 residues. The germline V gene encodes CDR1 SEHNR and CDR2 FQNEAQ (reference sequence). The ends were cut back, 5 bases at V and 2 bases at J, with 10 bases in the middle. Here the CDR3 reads CASSPRGTGNTIYF. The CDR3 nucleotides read TGTGCCAGCAGCCCTCGAGGCACTGGAAACACCATATATTTT.

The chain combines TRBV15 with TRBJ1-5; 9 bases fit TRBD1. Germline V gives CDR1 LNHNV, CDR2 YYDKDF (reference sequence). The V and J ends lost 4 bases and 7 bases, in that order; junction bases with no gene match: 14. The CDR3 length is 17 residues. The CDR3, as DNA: TGTGCCACCAGCACAATTCCCGGGACAGGGCTAGGGCAGCCCCAGCATTTT. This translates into CATSTIPGTGLGQPQHF.

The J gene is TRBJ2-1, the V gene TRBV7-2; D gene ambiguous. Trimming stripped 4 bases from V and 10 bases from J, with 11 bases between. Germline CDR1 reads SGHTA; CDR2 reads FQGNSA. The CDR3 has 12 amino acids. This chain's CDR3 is CASSSYEGEQFF. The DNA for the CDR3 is TGTGCCAGCAGCTCCTACGAAGGGGAGCAGTTCTTC.

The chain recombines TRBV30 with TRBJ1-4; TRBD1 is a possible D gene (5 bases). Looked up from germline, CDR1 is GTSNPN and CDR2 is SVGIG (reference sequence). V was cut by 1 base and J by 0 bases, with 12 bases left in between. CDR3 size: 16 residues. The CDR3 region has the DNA TGTGCCTGGAGTGCGGGACGGAGCACAACTAATGAAAAACTGTTTTTT. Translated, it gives CAWSAGRSTTNEKLFF.

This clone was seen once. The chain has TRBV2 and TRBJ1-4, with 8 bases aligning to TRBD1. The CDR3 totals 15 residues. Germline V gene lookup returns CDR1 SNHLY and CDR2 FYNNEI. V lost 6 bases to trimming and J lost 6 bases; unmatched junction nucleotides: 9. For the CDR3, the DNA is TGTGCCAGCAGCCTTCTTCAGGGGGCGCATGAAAAACTGTTTTTT. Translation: CASSLLQGAHEKLFF.

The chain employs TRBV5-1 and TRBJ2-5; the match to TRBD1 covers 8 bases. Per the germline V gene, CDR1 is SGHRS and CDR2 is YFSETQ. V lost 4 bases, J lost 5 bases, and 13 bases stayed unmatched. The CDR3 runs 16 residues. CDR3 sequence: CASSADRGRTSETQYF. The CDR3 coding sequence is TGCGCCAGCAGCGCAGACAGGGGACGGACGAGTGAGACCCAGTACTTC.

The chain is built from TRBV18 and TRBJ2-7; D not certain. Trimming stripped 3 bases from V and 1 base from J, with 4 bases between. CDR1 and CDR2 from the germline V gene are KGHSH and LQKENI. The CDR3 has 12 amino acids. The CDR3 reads CASSPFSYEQYF. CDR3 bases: TGTGCCAGCTCACCTTTTTCCTACGAGCAGTACTTC. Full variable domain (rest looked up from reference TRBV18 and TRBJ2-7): NAGVMQNPRHLVRRRGQEARLRCSPMKGHSHVYWYRQLPEEGLKFMVYLQKENIIDESGMPKERFSAEFPKEGPSILRIQQVVRGDSAAYFCASSPFSYEQYFGPGTRLTVT.

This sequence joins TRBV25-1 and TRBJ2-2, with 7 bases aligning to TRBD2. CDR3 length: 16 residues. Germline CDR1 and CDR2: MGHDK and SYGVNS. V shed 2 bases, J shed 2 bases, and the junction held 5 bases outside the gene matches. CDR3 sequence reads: CASSEHAGLNTGELFF. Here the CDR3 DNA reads TGTGCCAGCAGTGAACATGCGGGACTAAACACCGGGGAGCTGTTTTTT.

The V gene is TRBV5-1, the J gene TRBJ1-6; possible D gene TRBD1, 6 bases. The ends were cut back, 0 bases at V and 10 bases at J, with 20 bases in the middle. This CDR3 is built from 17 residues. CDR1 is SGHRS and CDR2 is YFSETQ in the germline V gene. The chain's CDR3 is CASSLAPGGAGDSPLHF. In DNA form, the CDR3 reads TGCGCCAGCAGCTTGGCCCCGGGGGGCGCTGGGGACTCACCCCTCCACTTT.

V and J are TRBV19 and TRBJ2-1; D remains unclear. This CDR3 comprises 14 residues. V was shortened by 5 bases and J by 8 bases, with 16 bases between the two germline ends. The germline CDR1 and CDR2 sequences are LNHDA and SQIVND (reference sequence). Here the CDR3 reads CASSVGSPVHEQFF. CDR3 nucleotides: TGTGCCAGTAGTGTCGGGTCCCCGGTTCATGAGCAGTTCTTC.

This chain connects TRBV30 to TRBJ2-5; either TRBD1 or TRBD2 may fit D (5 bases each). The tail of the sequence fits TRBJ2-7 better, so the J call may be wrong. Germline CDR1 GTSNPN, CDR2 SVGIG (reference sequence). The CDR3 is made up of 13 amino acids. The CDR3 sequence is CAWSRGVTYEQYF. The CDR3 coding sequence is TGTGCCTGGAGCAGAGGGGTTACGTACGAGCAGTACTTC.

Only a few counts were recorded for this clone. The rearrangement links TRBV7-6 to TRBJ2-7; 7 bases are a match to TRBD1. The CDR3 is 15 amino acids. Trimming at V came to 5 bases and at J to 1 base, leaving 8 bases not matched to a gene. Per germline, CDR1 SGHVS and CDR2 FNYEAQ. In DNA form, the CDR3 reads TGTGCCAGCAGCCCGCGGACAGGATCATCCTACGAGCAGTACTTC. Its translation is CASSPRTGSSYEQYF.

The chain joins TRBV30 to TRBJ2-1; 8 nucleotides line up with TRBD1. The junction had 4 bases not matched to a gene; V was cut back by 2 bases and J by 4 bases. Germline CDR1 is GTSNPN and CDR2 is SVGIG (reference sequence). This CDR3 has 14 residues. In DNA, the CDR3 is TGTGCCTGGAGTATCAGGGGGCTTTACAATGAGCAGTTCTTC. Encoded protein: CAWSIRGLYNEQFF.

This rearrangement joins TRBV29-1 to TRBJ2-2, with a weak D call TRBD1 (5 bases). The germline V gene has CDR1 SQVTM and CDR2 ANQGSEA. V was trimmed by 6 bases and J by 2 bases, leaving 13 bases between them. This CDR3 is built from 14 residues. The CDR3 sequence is CSVSRDSNTGELFF. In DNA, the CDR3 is TGCAGCGTGAGCAGGGATTCAAACACCGGGGAGCTGTTTTTT.

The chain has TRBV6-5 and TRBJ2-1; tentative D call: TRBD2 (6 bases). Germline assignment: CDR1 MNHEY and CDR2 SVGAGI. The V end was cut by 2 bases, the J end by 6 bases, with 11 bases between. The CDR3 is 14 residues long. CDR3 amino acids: CASSYEGGGNEQFF. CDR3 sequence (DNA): TGTGCCAGCAGTTACGAGGGAGGAGGCAATGAGCAGTTCTTC.

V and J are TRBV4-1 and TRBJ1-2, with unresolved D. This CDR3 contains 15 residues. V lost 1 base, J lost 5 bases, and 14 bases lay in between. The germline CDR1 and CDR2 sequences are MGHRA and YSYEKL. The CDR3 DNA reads TGCGCCAGCAGCCAAGGGTTCACGGTGGGGTATGGCTACACCTTC. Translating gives CASSQGFTVGYGYTF.

The CDR3 region is CASSLRTGTNTGELFF. CDR3 nucleotide sequence: TGTGCCAGCAGCTTACGGACAGGGACGAACACCGGGGAGCTGTTTTTT. The rearrangement links TRBV5-6 to TRBJ2-2, with 8 bases that match TRBD1. V shed 2 bases and J 0 bases; nucleotides not matched to a gene: 3. In germline, CDR1 is SGHDT, CDR2 YYEEEE. The CDR3 extends over 16 amino acids.

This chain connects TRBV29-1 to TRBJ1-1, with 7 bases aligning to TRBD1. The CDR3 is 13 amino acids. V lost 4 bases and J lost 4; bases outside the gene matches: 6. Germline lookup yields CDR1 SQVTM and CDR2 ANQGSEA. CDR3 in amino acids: CSVGTGVRTEAFF. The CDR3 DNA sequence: TGCAGCGTTGGTACAGGGGTCCGCACTGAAGCTTTCTTT.

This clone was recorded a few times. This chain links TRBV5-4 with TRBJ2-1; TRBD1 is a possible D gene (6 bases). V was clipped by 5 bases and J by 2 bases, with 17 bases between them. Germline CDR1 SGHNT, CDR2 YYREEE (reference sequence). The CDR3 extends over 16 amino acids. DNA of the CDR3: TGTGCCAGCAGGGAAGGGGGTGGCAGGACCTACAATGAGCAGTTCTTC. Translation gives CASREGGGRTYNEQFF.

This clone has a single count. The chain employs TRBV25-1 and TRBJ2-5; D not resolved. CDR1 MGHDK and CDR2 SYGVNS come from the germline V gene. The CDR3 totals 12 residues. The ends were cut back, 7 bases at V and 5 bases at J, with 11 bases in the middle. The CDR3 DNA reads TGTGCCAGCAACCCCAGGTCGGAGACCCAGTACTTC. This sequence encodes CASNPRSETQYF.